The 22 T cell receptor beta chains listed next were all sequenced from one sample in a study of T cells in localized non-small cell lung cancer. This table comes from immunoSEQ multiplex PCR, and its TCRdb copy is limited to in-frame clones, with some not included. The table has over 45,000 clones, 70% to 85% seen once. The sample in question was peripheral blood, obtained before any cancer treatment. All receptors come from a man aged 40 to 75 with stage I squamous cell lung carcinoma.

V usage is TRBV5-4 and J usage is TRBJ2-7; TRBD2 agrees at 10 bases. CDR3 length: 15 residues. V lost 3 bases and J lost 5; bases outside the gene matches: 8. Germline V gives CDR1 SGHNT, CDR2 YYREEE (reference sequence). The CDR3 reads CASSSLLAGLNEQYF. CDR3 coding DNA: TGTGCCAGCAGCTCCTTACTAGCGGGGCTCAACGAGCAGTACTTC.

The V call is TRBV30, the J call TRBJ2-7, with D perhaps matching TRBD1 or TRBD2 (6 bases each). V was trimmed by 4 bases and J by 0 bases, leaving 19 bases between them. CDR3 size: 16 residues. CDR1 and CDR2 from the germline V gene are GTSNPN and SVGIG (reference sequence). CDR3 coding DNA: TGTGCCTGGACCCAAGGGGGGACACAGAGCTCCTACGAGCAGTACTTC. It yields the protein CAWTQGGTQSSYEQYF. The entire variable domain, with the rest obtained from reference TRBV30 and TRBJ2-7, is as follows: SQTIHQWPATLVQPVGSPLSLECTVEGTSNPNLYWYRQAAGRGLQLLFYSVGIGQISSEVPQNLSASRPQDRQFILSSKKLLLSDSGFYLCAWTQGGTQSSYEQYFGPGTRLTVT.

The rearrangement links TRBV18 to TRBJ1-1; 8 bases fit TRBD1. The trim removed 3 bases at V and 6 bases at J, leaving 9 bases unmatched. The germline CDR1 and CDR2 sequences are KGHSH and LQKENI. This CDR3 has 15 residues. The CDR3 loop is CASSPSTGAVAEAFF. Here the CDR3 DNA reads TGTGCCAGCTCACCTTCGACAGGGGCGGTCGCTGAAGCTTTCTTT.

This chain joins TRBV7-3 and TRBJ2-2; a weak D match, TRBD1 (5 bases). The CDR3 length is 12 residues. Per the germline V gene, CDR1 is SGHTA and CDR2 is FQGTGA. The ends were cut back, 5 bases at V and 9 bases at J, with 10 bases in the middle. This CDR3 reads CASSRPGRELFF. Here the CDR3 DNA reads TGTGCCAGCAGCAGACCAGGGCGGGAGCTGTTTTTT.

The chain uses TRBV9 and TRBJ2-1; 7 bases agree with TRBD1. V dropped 4 bases and J dropped 0; count of bases not matched to a gene: 4. Germline V gene sequence: CDR1 SGDLS, CDR2 YYNGEE. The CDR3 spans 15 residues. The CDR3 DNA reads as TGTGCCAGCAGCTTCGGGACAGCCTCCTACAATGAGCAGTTCTTC. It yields the protein CASSFGTASYNEQFF.

The chain combines TRBV10-3 with TRBJ2-2, with D possibly matching TRBD2 (7 bases). V was pared by 6 bases and J by 3 bases, with 14 bases between. This CDR3 region has 15 residues. In germline, CDR1 is ENHRY, CDR2 SYGVKD. For the CDR3, the DNA is TGTGCCATCAGACTCGGGGGGCCCGACACCGGGGAGCTGTTTTTT. This sequence encodes CAIRLGGPDTGELFF.

V and J are TRBV2 and TRBJ1-3, with no clear D. Trimming cost V 9 bases and J 0 bases, with 9 bases left between them. Germline V lookup: CDR1 SNHLY, CDR2 FYNNEI. The CDR3 spans 13 residues. The CDR3 here is CASTIDSGNTIYF. CDR3 in DNA: TGTGCCAGTACAATTGACTCTGGAAACACCATATATTTT.

This chain uses TRBV4-2 with TRBJ1-1; D may be TRBD1 (6 bases). V was cut by 0 bases and J by 3 bases, with 14 bases left in between. In germline, CDR1 is LGHNA, CDR2 YNFKEQ. This CDR3 spans 16 amino acids. The chain's CDR3 is CASSQDIFRGDTEAFF. CDR3 sequence (DNA): TGTGCCAGCAGCCAAGATATTTTTAGGGGGGACACTGAAGCTTTCTTT.

The V gene is TRBV19, the J gene TRBJ2-1; D remains unclear. CDR3 length: 11 residues. Deletions cut 5 bases from V and 6 bases from J, with 5 bases between. Germline CDR1 LNHDA, CDR2 SQIVND (reference sequence). The DNA of the CDR3 is TGTGCCAGTAGTCAAGCCAATGAGCAGTTCTTC. As protein: CASSQANEQFF.

The chain uses TRBV4-3 and TRBJ1-5; 7 nucleotides match TRBD1. Germline V gene sequence: CDR1 LGHNA, CDR2 YSLEER. The CDR3 is made up of 17 amino acids. V gave up 0 bases and J gave up 3 bases; unmatched junction bases: 8. The CDR3 coding sequence is TGCGCCAGCAGCCAAGACCCTCAGACAGGGTCCAATCAGCCCCAGCATTTT. Its protein product is CASSQDPQTGSNQPQHF.

This rearrangement joins TRBV16 to TRBJ1-2; D is perhaps TRBD1 (5 bases). The CDR3 has 17 residues. V was clipped by 0 bases and J by 5 bases, with 19 bases between them. Germline CDR1 KGHSY, CDR2 FQNENV. CDR3 bases: TGTGCCAGCAGCCAATCGTCAGGCAGGGCTACTCTATATGGCTACACCTTC. Translating it yields CASSQSSGRATLYGYTF.

This chain connects TRBV2 to TRBJ2-1, with D possibly being TRBD1 (5 bases). Germline V lookup: CDR1 SNHLY, CDR2 FYNNEI. The CDR3 spans 15 residues. V shed 3 bases and J shed 2 bases, with 11 bases lying between them. For the CDR3, the DNA is TGTGCCAGCAGTGACGGGCAGGGCCCCTACAATGAGCAGTTCTTC. It is translated as CASSDGQGPYNEQFF.

In DNA form, the CDR3 reads TGTGCCAGCAGCTGGGCAGTGGGGGAGGGTACGCAGTATTTT. Protein product: CASSWAVGEGTQYF. The rearrangement links TRBV7-2 to TRBJ2-3, with TRBD2 identical over 7 bases. Looked up from germline, CDR1 is SGHTA and CDR2 is FQGNSA. This CDR3 has 14 amino acids. V shed 4 bases and J 8 bases; nucleotides not matched to a gene: 9.

A note on this clone: Relative to the germline gene, one junction end is altered; a read error may explain this. This chain uses TRBV6-5 with TRBJ1-2; no firm D call. The germline gives CDR1 MNHEY, CDR2 SVGAGI. CDR3 size: 10 residues. The CDR3 sequence: CASSSNVAHF. The CDR3 DNA reads as TGTGCCAGCAGTTCCAATGTGGCCCACTTC.

The chain links TRBV7-3 to TRBJ2-2, with 8 positions matching TRBD1. The CDR3 extends over 15 amino acids. The germline V gene encodes CDR1 SGHTA and CDR2 FQGTGA. The ends lost 3 bases at V and 1 base at J; junction bases unmatched: 1. This CDR3 is CASSFGQGNTGELFF. The CDR3 bases are TGTGCCAGCAGCTTCGGACAGGGGAACACCGGGGAGCTGTTTTTT.

The chain is built from TRBV19 and TRBJ2-6; the D gene could be TRBD1 or TRBD2 (5 bases each). Germline V gene sequence: CDR1 LNHDA, CDR2 SQIVND (reference sequence). V dropped 9 bases and J dropped 0 bases, with 18 bases sitting between them. The CDR3 is 17 residues long. The CDR3 nucleotides are TGTGCCAGCCAACGGCAGGGACCGCTCTCTGGGGCCAACGTCCTGACTTTC. Its protein product is CASQRQGPLSGANVLTF.

V usage is TRBV28 and J usage is TRBJ2-4, with D unresolved. CDR1 MDHEN and CDR2 SYDVKM come from the germline V gene. V was shortened by 6 bases and J by 2 bases, with 11 bases between the two germline ends. This CDR3 is built from 14 residues. This CDR3 reads CASSASPPKNIQYF. The CDR3 DNA reads as TGTGCCAGCAGCGCGTCTCCTCCCAAAAACATTCAGTACTTC.

This clone has only a few counts. The rearrangement uses TRBV28 and TRBJ1-5; D is possibly TRBD1 (5 bases). With 3 bases removed from V and 7 bases from J, the gap between germline ends came to 13 bases. CDR3 length: 14 amino acids. The germline V gene has CDR1 MDHEN and CDR2 SYDVKM. The CDR3 nucleotides are TGTGCCAGCAGTTTGATGGGGGAATGGCAGCCCCAGCATTTT. Protein: CASSLMGEWQPQHF.

The chain links TRBV6-5 to TRBJ2-3; TRBD2 aligns across 8 bases. CDR1 MNHEY and CDR2 SVGAGI come from the germline V gene. V lost 7 bases to trimming and J lost 12 bases; unmatched junction nucleotides: 9. The CDR3 is 12 amino acids. The CDR3 spells CASIPTGGPQYF. The CDR3 DNA reads TGTGCCAGCATTCCTACGGGGGGGCCTCAGTATTTT.

The J gene is TRBJ2-7, the V gene TRBV16; D is uncertain. V gave up 0 bases and J gave up 7 bases, with 4 bases separating them. The CDR3 contains 11 residues. CDR1 and CDR2 from the germline V gene are KGHSY and FQNENV. In DNA, the CDR3 is TGTGCCAGCAGCCAATCCGGGGAGCAGTACTTC. Translated: CASSQSGEQYF.

The chain couples TRBV9 to TRBJ2-1; no clear D. This CDR3 has 15 amino acids. Looked up from germline, CDR1 is SGDLS and CDR2 is YYNGEE. Trimming left V 3 bases short and J 0 bases short, with 10 bases between. The CDR3, as DNA: TGTGCCAGCAGCGCCGGCAGTAGCTCCTACAATGAGCAGTTCTTC. Translating it yields CASSAGSSSYNEQFF. Full variable domain (rest looked up from reference TRBV9 and TRBJ2-1): DSGVTQTPKHLITATGQRVTLRCSPRSGDLSVYWYQQSLDQGLQFLIQYYNGEERAKGNILERFSAQQFPDLHSELNLSSLELGDSALYFCASSAGSSSYNEQFFGPGTRLTVL.

The chain combines TRBV6-5 with TRBJ2-7; possible D gene TRBD1, 5 bases. V was clipped by 2 bases and J by 0 bases, with 5 bases between them. CDR1 is MNHEY and CDR2 is SVGAGI in the germline V gene. The length of the CDR3 is 13 residues. CDR3: CASSYTGSYEQYF. CDR3 DNA sequence: TGTGCCAGCAGTTACACAGGCTCCTACGAGCAGTACTTC.